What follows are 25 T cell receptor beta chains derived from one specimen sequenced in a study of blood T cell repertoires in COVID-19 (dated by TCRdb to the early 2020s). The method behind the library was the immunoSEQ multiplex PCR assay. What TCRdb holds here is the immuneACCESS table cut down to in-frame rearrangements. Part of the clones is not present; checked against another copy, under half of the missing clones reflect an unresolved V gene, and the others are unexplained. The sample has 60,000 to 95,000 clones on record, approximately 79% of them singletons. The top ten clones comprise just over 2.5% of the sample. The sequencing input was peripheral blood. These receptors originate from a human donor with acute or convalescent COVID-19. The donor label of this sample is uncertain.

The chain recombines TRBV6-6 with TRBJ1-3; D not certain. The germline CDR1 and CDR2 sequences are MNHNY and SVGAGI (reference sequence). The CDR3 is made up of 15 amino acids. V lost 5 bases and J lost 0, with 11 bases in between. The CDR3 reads CASSLDASSGNTIYF. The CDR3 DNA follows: TGTGCCAGCAGTCTAGACGCTAGCTCTGGAAACACCATATATTTT.

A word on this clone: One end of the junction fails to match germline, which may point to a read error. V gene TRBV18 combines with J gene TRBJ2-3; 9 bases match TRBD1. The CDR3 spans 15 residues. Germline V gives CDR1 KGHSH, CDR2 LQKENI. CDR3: CASSPGTGGTDTQYF. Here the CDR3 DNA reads TGTGCCAGCTCACCCGGAACAGGGGGCACCGATACGCAGTATTTT.

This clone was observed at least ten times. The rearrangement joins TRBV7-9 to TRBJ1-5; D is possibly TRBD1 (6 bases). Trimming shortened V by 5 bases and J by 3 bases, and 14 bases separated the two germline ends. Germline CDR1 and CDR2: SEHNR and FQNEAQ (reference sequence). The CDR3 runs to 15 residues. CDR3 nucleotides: TGTGCCAGCAGCCCGACGGGGGGCATCAATCAGCCCCAGCATTTT. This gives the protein CASSPTGGINQPQHF.

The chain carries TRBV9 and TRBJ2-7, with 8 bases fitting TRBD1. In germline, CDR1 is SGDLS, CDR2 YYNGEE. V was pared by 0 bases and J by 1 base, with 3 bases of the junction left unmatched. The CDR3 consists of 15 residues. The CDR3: CASSVGRTGSYEQYF. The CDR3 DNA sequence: TGTGCCAGCAGCGTAGGGAGGACAGGGTCCTACGAGCAGTACTTC.

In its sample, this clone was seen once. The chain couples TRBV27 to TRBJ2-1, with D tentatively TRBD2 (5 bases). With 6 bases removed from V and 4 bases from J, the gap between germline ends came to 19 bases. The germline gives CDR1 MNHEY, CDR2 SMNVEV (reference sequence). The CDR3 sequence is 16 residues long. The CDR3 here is CASSLGSRASYNEQFF. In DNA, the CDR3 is TGTGCCAGCAGCCTAGGGTCGCGGGCATCTTACAATGAGCAGTTCTTC.

The CDR3 here is CASSQGTGNSYEQYF. Written as DNA, the CDR3 is TGTGCCAGCAGCCAAGGAACGGGAAACTCCTACGAGCAGTACTTC. The chain couples TRBV4-2 to TRBJ2-7, with D perhaps TRBD2 (5 bases). The germline V gene has CDR1 LGHNA and CDR2 YNFKEQ. The CDR3 totals 15 residues. Trimming removed 1 base from V and 0 bases from J, with 10 bases in between.

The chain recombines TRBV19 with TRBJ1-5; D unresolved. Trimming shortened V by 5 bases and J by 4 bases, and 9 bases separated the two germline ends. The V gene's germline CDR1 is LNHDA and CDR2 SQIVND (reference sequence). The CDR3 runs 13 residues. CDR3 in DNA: TGTGCCAGTAGTTTCGACACGAATCAGCCCCAGCATTTT. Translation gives CASSFDTNQPQHF.

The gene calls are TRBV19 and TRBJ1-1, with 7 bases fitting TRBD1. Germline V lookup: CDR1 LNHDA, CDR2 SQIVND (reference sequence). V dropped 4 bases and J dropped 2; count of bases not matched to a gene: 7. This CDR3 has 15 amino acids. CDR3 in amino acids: CASSTGTAPNTEAFF. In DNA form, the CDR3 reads TGTGCCAGTAGTACCGGGACAGCACCCAACACTGAAGCTTTCTTT.

The CDR3 region is CASSYVSGGSGNTIYF. The CDR3 DNA follows: TGTGCCAGCAGTTACGTTTCAGGGGGCAGTGGAAACACCATATATTTT. The V and J genes are TRBV6-5 and TRBJ1-3, with TRBD1 matching over 8 bases. In germline, CDR1 is MNHEY, CDR2 SVGAGI. The CDR3 runs to 16 residues. Germline trimming cut 2 bases from V and 3 bases from J; bases unmatched to any gene: 6.

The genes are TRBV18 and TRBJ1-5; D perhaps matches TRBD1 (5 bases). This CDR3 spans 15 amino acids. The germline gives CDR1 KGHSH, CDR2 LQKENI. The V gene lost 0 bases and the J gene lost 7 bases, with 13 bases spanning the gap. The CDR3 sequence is CASSPPGGKGQPQHF. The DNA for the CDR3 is TGTGCCAGCTCACCACCGGGGGGGAAGGGCCAGCCCCAGCATTTT. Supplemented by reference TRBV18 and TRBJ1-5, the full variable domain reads NAGVMQNPRHLVRRRGQEARLRCSPMKGHSHVYWYRQLPEEGLKFMVYLQKENIIDESGMPKERFSAEFPKEGPSILRIQQVVRGDSAAYFCASSPPGGKGQPQHFGDGTRLSIL.

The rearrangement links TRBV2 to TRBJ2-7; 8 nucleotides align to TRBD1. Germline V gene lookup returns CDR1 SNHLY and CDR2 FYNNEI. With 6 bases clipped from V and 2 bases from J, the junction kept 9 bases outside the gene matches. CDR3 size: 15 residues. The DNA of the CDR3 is TGTGCCAGCAGCTATGGACAGGGTGTGGCCTACGAGCAGTACGTC. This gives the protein CASSYGQGVAYEQYV.

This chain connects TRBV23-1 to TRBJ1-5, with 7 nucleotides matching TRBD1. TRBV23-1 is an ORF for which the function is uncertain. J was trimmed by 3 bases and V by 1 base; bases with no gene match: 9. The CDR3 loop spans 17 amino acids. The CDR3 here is CASSQWLQGDLNQPQHF. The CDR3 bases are TGCGCCAGCAGTCAATGGTTGCAGGGGGACCTCAATCAGCCCCAGCATTTT.

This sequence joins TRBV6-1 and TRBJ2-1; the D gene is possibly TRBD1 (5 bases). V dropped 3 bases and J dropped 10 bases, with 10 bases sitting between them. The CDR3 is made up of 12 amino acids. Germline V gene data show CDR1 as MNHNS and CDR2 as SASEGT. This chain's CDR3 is CASSEGREEQFF. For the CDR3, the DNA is TGTGCCAGCAGTGAGGGCAGGGAAGAGCAGTTCTTC.

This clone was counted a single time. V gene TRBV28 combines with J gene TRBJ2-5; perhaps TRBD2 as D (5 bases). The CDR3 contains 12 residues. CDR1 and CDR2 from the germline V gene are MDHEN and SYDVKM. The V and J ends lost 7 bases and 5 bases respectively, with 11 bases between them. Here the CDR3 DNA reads TGTGCCAGCACTTCCGGGGTGGAGACCCAGTACTTC. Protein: CASTSGVETQYF.

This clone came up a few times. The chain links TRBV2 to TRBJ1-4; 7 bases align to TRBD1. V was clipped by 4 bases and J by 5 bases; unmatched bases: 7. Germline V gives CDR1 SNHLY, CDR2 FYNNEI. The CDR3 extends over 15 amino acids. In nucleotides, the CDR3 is TGTGCCAGCAGTGGACTGACAGGGCCAAATGAAAAACTGTTTTTT. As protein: CASSGLTGPNEKLFF.

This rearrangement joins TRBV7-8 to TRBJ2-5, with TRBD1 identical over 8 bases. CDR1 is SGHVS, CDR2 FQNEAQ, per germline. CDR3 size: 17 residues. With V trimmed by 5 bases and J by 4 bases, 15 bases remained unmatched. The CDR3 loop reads CASSPSGSTTGGETQYF. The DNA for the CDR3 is TGTGCCAGCAGCCCGTCGGGATCGACAACAGGGGGAGAGACCCAGTACTTC. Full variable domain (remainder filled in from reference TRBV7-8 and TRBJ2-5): GAGVSQSPRYKVAKRGQDVALRCDPISGHVSLFWYQQALGQGPEFLTYFQNEAQLDKSGLPSDRFFAERPEGSVSTLKIQRTQQEDSAVYLCASSPSGSTTGGETQYFGPGTRLLVL.

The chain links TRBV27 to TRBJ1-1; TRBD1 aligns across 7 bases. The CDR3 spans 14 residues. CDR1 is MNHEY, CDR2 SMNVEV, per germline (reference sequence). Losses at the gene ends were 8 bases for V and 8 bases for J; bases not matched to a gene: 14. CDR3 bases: TGTGCCAGCCGGTCAGTACGGGACAGAAAAGAAGCTTTCTTT. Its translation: CASRSVRDRKEAFF.

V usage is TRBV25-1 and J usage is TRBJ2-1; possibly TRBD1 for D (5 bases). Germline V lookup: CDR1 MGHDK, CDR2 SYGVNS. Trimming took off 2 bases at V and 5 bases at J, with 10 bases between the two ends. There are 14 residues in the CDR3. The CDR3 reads CASSEHRQDNEQFF. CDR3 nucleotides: TGTGCCAGCAGTGAACACAGGCAAGACAATGAGCAGTTCTTC. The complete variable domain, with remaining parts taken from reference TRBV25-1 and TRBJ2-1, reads EADIYQTPRYLVIGTGKKITLECSQTMGHDKMYWYQQDPGMELHLIHYSYGVNSTEKGDLSSESTVSRIRTEHFPLTLESARPSHTSQYLCASSEHRQDNEQFFGPGTRLTVL.

CDR3 nucleotide sequence: TGTGCCTGGAGTGTTCGGAGGGACACTGAAGCTTTCTTT. Protein: CAWSVRRDTEAFF. This chain uses TRBV30 with TRBJ1-1; the D is unclear. Germline assignment: CDR1 GTSNPN and CDR2 SVGIG (reference sequence). V shed 0 bases and J shed 3 bases, with 8 bases lying between them. The CDR3 runs to 13 residues.

The chain's CDR3 is CATSDPGLAGGLSSYNEQFF. The CDR3, as DNA: TGTGCCACCAGTGATCCGGGACTAGCGGGGGGTCTTAGCTCCTACAATGAGCAGTTCTTC. The J gene is TRBJ2-1, the V gene TRBV24-1; 15 bases agree with TRBD2. Germline lookup yields CDR1 KGHDR and CDR2 SFDVKD. J lost 0 bases, V lost 3 bases, and 8 bases had no gene match. The CDR3 is 20 amino acids.

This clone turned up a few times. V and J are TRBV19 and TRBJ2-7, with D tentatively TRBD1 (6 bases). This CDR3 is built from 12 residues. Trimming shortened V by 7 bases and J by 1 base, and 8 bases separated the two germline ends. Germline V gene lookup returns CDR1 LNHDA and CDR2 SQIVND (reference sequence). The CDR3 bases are TGTGCCAGTAAGGGGGAATCCTACGAGCAGTACTTC. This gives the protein CASKGESYEQYF.

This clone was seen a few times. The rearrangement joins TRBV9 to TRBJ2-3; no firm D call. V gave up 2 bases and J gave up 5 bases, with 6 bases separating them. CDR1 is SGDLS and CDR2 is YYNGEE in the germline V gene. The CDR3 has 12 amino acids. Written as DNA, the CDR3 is TGTGCCAGCAGCGTCTATCGAGATACGCAGTATTTT. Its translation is CASSVYRDTQYF.

The CDR3 reads CATSALGGTSGISGELFF. The CDR3 DNA reads TGTGCCACCAGTGCCCTCGGCGGGACTAGCGGGATATCCGGGGAGCTGTTTTTT. The chain is built from TRBV24-1 and TRBJ2-2; 13 nucleotides match TRBD2. Germline CDR1 reads KGHDR; CDR2 reads SFDVKD. V trimming: 5 bases; J trimming: 6 bases; junction bases outside the gene matches: 11. The CDR3 sequence is 18 residues long.

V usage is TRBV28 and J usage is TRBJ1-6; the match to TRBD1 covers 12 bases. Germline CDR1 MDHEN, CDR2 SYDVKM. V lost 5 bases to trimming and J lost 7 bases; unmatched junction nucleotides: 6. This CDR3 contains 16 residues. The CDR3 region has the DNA TGTGCCAGCAGTATGGGACAGGGGGCGCAAAATTCACCCCTCCACTTT. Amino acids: CASSMGQGAQNSPLHF.

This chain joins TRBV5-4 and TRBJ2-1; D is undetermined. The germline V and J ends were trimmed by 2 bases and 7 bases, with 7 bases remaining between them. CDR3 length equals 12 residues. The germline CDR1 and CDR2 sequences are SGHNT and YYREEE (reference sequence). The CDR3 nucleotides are TGTGCCAGCAGCTTTGCTAGGAATGAGCAGTTCTTC. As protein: CASSFARNEQFF.